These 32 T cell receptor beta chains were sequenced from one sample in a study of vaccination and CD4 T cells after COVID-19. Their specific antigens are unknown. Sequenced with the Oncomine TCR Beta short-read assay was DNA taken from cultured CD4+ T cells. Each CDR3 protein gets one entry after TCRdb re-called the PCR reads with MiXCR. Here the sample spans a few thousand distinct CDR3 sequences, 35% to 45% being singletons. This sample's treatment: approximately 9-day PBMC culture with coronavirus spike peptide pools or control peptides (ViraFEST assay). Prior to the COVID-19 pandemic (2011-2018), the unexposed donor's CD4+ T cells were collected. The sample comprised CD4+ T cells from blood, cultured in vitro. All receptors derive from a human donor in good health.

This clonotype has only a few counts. For the CDR3, the DNA is TGCAGTGCTAGATCGCGCGGGGCCCCGGGTGGCTACACCTTC. It translates to CSARSRGAPGGYTF. The chain has TRBV20-1 and TRBJ1-2, with TRBD1 as a possible D gene (5 bases). Germline V gene sequence: CDR1 DFQATT, CDR2 SNEGSKA (reference sequence). Trimming removed 2 bases from V and 7 bases from J, with 17 bases in between. The CDR3 is made up of 14 amino acids.

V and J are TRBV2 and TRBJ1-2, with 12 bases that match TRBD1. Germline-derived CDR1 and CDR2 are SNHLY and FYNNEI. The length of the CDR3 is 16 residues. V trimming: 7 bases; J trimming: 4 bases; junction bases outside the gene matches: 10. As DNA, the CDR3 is TGTGCCAGCATCCGTAGCGGGACAGGGGGCCTCTATGGCTACACCTTC. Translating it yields CASIRSGTGGLYGYTF.

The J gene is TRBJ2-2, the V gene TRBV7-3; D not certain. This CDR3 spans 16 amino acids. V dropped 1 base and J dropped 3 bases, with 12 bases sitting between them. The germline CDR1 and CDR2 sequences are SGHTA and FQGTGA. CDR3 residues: CASSLNPWGDTGELFF. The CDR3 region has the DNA TGTGCCAGCAGCTTAAACCCCTGGGGTGACACCGGGGAGCTGTTTTTT.

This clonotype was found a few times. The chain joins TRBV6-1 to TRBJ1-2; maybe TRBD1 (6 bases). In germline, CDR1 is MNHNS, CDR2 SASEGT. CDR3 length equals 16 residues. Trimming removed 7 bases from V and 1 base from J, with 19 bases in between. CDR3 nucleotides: TGTGCCAGCAAGAGGACAGTTCCCGAATATAACTATGGCTACACCTTC. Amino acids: CASKRTVPEYNYGYTF.

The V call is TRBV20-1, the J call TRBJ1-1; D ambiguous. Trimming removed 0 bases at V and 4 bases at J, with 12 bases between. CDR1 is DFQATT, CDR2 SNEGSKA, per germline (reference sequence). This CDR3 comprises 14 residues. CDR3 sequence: CSAREAAGLTEAFF. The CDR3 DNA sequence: TGCAGTGCTAGAGAGGCCGCGGGCCTCACTGAAGCTTTCTTT.

The CDR3 is CASSYLQGNSPLHF. The CDR3, as DNA: TGTGCCAGCAGTTACCTTCAGGGTAATTCACCCCTCCACTTT. The chain couples TRBV6-5 to TRBJ1-6; D is possibly TRBD1 (5 bases). V was pared by 2 bases and J by 6 bases, with 8 bases between. The germline gives CDR1 MNHEY, CDR2 SVGAGI. CDR3 length: 14 amino acids.

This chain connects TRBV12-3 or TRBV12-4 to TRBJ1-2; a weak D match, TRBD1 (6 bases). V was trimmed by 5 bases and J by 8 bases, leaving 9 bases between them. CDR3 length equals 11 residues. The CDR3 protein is CASSRGQGYTF. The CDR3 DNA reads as TGTGCCAGCAGTCGCGGACAGGGCTACACCTTC.

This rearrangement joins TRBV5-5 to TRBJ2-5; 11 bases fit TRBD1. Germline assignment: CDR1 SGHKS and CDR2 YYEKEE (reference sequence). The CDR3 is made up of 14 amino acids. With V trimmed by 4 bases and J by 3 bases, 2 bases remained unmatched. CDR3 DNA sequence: TGTGCCAGCAGCGGGGGACAGGGGGAAGAGACCCAGTACTTC. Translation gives CASSGGQGEETQYF.

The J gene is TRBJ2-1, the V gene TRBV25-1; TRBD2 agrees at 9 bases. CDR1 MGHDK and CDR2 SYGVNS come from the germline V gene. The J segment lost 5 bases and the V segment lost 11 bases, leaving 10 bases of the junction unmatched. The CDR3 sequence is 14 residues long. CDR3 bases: TGTGCCTGTAAGGGAGCGGGGGGTAACAATGAGCAGTTCTTC. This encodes CACKGAGGNNEQFF.

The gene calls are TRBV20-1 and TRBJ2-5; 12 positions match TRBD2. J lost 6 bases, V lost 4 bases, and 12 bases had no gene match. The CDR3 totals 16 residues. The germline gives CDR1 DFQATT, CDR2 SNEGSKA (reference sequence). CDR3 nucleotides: TGCAGTGCTAAGGAGACTAGCGGGGGACCTTTGAAGACCCAGTACTTC. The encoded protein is CSAKETSGGPLKTQYF.

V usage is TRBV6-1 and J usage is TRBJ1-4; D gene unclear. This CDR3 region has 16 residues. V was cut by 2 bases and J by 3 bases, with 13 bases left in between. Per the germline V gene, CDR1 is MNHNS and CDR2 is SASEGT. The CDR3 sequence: CASSEIPSGANEKLFF. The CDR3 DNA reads TGTGCCAGCAGTGAAATCCCCAGCGGGGCTAATGAAAAACTGTTTTTT.

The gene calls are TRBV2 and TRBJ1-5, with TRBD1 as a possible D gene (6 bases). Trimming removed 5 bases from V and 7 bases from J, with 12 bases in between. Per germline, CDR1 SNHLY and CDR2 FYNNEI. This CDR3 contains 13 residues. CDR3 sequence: CASSQGNEQPQHF. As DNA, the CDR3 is TGTGCCAGCAGTCAGGGGAATGAGCAGCCCCAGCATTTT.

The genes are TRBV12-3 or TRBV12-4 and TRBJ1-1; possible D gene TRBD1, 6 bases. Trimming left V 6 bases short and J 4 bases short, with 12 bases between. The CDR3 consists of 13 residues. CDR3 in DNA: TGTGCCAGCAGGATAGGGGGAGGCACTGAAGCTTTCTTT. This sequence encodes CASRIGGGTEAFF.

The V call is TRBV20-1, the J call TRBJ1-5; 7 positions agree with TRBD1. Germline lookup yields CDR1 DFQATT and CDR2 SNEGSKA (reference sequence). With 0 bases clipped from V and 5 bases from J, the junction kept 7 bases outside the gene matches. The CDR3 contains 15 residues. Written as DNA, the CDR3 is TGCAGTGCTAGAGATGGGGGACAGAGCCATCAGCCCCAGCATTTT. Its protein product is CSARDGGQSHQPQHF.

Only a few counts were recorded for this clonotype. In nucleotides, the CDR3 is TGTGCCAGCAGCCGGGACGGCCAAGGATACGAGCAGTACTTC. This codes for CASSRDGQGYEQYF. The chain has TRBV7-3 and TRBJ2-7; D may correspond to TRBD1 or TRBD2 (5 bases each). Trimming shortened V by 5 bases and J by 4 bases, and 15 bases separated the two germline ends. Germline V CDR1 and CDR2: SGHTA, FQGTGA. This CDR3 spans 14 amino acids.

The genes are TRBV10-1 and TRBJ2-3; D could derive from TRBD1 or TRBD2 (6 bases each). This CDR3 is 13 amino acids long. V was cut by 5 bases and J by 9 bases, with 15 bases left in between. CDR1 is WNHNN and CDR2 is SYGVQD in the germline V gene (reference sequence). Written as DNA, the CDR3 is TGCGCCAGCAGTATGACGGGGGCTGGGACGCAGTATTTT. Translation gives CASSMTGAGTQYF.

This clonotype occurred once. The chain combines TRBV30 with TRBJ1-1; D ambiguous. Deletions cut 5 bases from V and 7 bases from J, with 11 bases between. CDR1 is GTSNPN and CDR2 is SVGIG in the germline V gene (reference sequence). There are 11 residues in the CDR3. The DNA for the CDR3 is TGTGCCTGGGCGGAACAAGTTGAAGCTTTCTTT. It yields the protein CAWAEQVEAFF.

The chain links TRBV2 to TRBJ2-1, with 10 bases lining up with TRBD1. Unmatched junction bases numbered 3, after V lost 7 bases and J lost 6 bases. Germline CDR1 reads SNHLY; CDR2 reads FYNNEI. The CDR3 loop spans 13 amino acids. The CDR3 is CASNRDRGNEQFF. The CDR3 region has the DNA TGTGCCAGCAACAGGGACAGGGGCAATGAGCAGTTCTTC.

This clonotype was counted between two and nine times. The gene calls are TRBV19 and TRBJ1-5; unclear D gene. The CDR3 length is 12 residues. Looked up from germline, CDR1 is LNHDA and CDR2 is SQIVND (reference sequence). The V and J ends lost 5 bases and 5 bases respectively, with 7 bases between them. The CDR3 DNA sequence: TGTGCCAGTAGTGTCATAGATCAGCCCCAGCATTTT. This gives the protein CASSVIDQPQHF.

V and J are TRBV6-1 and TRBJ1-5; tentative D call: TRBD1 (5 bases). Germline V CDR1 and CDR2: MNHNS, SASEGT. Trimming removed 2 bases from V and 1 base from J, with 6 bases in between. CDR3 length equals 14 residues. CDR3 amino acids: CASSEQGSNQPQHF. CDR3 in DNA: TGTGCCAGCAGTGAACAGGGAAGCAATCAGCCCCAGCATTTT.

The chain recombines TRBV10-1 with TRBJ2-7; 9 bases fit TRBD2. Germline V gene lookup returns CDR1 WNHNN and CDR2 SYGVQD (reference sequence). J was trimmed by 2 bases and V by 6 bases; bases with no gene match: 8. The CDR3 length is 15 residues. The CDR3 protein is CASSTTRGGAYEQYF. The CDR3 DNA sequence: TGCGCCAGCAGCACCACTCGCGGGGGGGCCTACGAGCAGTACTTC.

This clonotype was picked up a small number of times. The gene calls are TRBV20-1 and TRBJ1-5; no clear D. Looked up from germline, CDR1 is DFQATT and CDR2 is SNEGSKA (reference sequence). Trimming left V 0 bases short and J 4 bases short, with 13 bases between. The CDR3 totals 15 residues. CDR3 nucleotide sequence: TGCAGTGCTAGAGACTCTGCCAGGCCAAATCAGCCCCAGCATTTT. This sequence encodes CSARDSARPNQPQHF.

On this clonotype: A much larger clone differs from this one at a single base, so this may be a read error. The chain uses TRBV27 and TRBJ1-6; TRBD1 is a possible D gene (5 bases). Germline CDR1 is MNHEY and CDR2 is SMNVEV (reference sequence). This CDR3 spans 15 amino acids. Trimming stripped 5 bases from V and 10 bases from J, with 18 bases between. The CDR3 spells CASSPSDIGKSPLHF. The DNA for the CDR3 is TGTGCCAGCAGTCCCTCGGACATTGGTAAATCACCCCTCCACTTT.

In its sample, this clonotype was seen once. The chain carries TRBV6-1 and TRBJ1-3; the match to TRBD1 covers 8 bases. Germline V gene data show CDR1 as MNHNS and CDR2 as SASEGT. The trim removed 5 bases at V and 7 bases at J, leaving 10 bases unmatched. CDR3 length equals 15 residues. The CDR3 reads CASSPRTGLRNTIYF. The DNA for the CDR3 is TGTGCCAGCAGTCCCCGGACAGGGCTAAGGAACACCATATATTTT.

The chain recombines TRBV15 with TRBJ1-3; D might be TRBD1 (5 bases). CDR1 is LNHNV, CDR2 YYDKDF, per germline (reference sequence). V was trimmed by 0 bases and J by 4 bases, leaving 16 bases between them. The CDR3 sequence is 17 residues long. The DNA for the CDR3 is TGTGCCACCAGCAGAGATCGAGGCCGGGGGTACGGAAACACCATATATTTT. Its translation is CATSRDRGRGYGNTIYF.

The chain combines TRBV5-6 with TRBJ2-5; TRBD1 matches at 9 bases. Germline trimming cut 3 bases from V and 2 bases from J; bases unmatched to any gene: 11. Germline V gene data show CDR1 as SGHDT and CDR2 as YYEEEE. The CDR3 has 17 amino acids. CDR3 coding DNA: TGTGCCAGCAGCTACTGGAGGGGGACAGGGCCACAAGAGACCCAGTACTTC. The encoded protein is CASSYWRGTGPQETQYF.

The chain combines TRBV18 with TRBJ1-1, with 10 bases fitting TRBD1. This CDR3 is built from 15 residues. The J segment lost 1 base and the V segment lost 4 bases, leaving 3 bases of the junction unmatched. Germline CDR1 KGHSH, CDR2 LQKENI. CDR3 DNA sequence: TGTGCCAGCTCACGACAGGGGGCGACGAACACTGAAGCTTTCTTT. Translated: CASSRQGATNTEAFF.

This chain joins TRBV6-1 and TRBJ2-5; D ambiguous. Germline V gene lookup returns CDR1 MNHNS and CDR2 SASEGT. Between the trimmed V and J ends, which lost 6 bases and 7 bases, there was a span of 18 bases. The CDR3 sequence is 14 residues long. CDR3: CASRPNMNLVTQYF. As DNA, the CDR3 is TGTGCCAGCAGACCTAATATGAACTTGGTGACCCAGTACTTC.

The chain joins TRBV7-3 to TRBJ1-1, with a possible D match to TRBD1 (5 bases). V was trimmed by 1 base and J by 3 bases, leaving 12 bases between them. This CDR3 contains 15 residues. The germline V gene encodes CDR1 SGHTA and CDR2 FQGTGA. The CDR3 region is CASSLILVGDTEAFF. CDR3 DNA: TGTGCCAGCAGCTTAATACTAGTAGGGGACACTGAAGCTTTCTTT. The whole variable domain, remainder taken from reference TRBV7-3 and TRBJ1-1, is GAGVSQTPSNKVTEKGKYVELRCDPISGHTALYWYRQSLGQGPEFLIYFQGTGAADDSGLPNDRFFAVRPEGSVSTLKIQRTERGDSAVYLCASSLILVGDTEAFFGQGTRLTVV.

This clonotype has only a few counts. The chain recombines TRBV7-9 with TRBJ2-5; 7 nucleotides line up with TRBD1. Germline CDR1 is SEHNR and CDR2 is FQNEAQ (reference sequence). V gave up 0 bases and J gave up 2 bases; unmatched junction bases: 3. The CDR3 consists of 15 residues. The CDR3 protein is CASSLAKGQQETQYF. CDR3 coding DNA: TGTGCCAGCAGCTTAGCTAAGGGACAGCAAGAGACCCAGTACTTC.

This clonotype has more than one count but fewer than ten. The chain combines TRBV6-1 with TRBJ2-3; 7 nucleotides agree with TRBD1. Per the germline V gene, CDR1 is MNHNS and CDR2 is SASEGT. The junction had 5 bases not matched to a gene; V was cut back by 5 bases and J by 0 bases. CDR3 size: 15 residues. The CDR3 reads CASSTRDRSTDTQYF. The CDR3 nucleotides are TGTGCCAGCAGTACCCGGGACAGAAGCACAGATACGCAGTATTTT.

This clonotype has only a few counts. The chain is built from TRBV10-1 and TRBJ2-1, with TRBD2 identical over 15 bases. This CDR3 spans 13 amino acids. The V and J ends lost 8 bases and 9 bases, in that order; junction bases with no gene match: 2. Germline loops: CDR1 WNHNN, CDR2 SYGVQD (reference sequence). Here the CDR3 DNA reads TGCGCCAGCGGGACTAGCGGGGGGATTGAGCAGTTCTTC. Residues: CASGTSGGIEQFF.